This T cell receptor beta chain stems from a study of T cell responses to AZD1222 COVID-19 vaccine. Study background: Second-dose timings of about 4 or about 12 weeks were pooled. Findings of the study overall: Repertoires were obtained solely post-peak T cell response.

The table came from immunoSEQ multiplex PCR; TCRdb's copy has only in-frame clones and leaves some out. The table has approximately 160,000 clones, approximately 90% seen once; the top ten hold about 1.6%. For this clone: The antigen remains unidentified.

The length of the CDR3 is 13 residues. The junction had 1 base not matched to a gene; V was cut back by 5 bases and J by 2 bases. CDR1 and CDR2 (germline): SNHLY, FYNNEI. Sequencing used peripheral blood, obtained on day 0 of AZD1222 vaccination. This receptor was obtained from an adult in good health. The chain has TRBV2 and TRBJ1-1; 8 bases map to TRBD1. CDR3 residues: CASSTGGNTEAFF. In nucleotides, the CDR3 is TGTGCCAGCAGTACAGGGGGTAACACTGAAGCTTTCTTT.